The 9 T cell receptor beta chains given below trace back to one sample, sequenced in a study of blood T cell repertoires in COVID-19. TCRdb's table, derived via immunoSEQ multiplex PCR, lists solely in-frame clones and lacks some. This table has more than 85,000 clones, roughly 84% appearing once. Source material: peripheral blood. These receptors all come from a human donor in a cohort sampled during active COVID-19.

This clone was counted only a few times. The J gene is TRBJ2-3, the V gene TRBV5-1, with TRBD2 matching 8 bases. CDR3 length: 15 residues. V was clipped by 4 bases and J by 4 bases; unmatched bases: 8. Germline loops: CDR1 SGHRS, CDR2 YFSETQ. CDR3 protein: CASSPPTGGPDTQYF. DNA of the CDR3: TGCGCCAGCAGCCCTCCGACGGGAGGGCCAGATACGCAGTATTTT.

This clone was counted a few times. The chain joins TRBV27 to TRBJ2-3, with 7 bases matching TRBD1. Germline CDR1 MNHEY, CDR2 SMNVEV (reference sequence). The CDR3 length is 14 residues. Trimming removed 6 bases from V and 4 bases from J; junction bases left unmatched: 7. The CDR3, as DNA: TGTGCCAGCAGGACCCACAGGGGTGCAGATACGCAGTATTTT. Protein: CASRTHRGADTQYF.

V is TRBV18 and J is TRBJ2-3, with D unclear. Trimming pared 2 bases from V and 1 base from J, leaving 7 bases between. Germline assignment: CDR1 KGHSH and CDR2 LQKENI. The CDR3 is 14 residues long. The CDR3 loop is CASSPARGTDTQYF. CDR3 DNA sequence: TGTGCCAGCTCACCAGCACGGGGCACAGATACGCAGTATTTT.

The chain's CDR3 is CASGQDSFINEQFF. CDR3 in DNA: TGCGCCAGCGGACAGGACTCGTTCATCAATGAGCAGTTCTTC. The V gene is TRBV5-1, the J gene TRBJ2-1, with 7 bases identical to TRBD1. Per germline, CDR1 SGHRS and CDR2 YFSETQ. The V and J ends lost 7 bases and 6 bases, in that order; junction bases with no gene match: 10. The CDR3 is made up of 14 amino acids.

This chain joins TRBV7-9 and TRBJ1-3; 9 nucleotides agree with TRBD1. The CDR3 is 15 amino acids. CDR1 and CDR2 (germline): SEHNR, FQNEAQ (reference sequence). After removal of 4 bases from V and 4 bases from J, the junction contained 5 bases not matched to a gene. DNA of the CDR3: TGTGCCAGCAGCTCGGGACAGGGAGCGGGAAACACCATATATTTT. Translating gives CASSSGQGAGNTIYF. Full variable domain (missing parts from reference TRBV7-9 and TRBJ1-3): DTGVSQNPRHKITKRGQNVTFRCDPISEHNRLYWYRQTLGQGPEFLTYFQNEAQLEKSRLLSDRFSAERPKGSFSTLEIQRTEQGDSAMYLCASSSGQGAGNTIYFGEGSWLTVV.

V usage is TRBV10-3 and J usage is TRBJ2-5; no clear D gene. The length of the CDR3 is 13 residues. Germline CDR1 reads ENHRY; CDR2 reads SYGVKD. The V end lost 8 bases, the J end lost 5 bases, and 15 bases lay between the germline ends. The CDR3 reads CAISARSWETQYF. The CDR3 DNA follows: TGTGCCATCTCGGCCAGGTCGTGGGAGACCCAGTACTTC.

This chain joins TRBV5-1 and TRBJ2-3; 7 nucleotides align to TRBD2. After removal of 7 bases from V and 3 bases from J, the junction contained 8 bases not matched to a gene. CDR1 and CDR2 from the germline V gene are SGHRS and YFSETQ. The CDR3 length is 14 residues. The DNA of the CDR3 is TGCGCCAGCGCCCCCGGGACTACAACAGATACGCAGTATTTT. It specifies CASAPGTTTDTQYF.

This clone has a single count. The chain employs TRBV6-1 and TRBJ2-3, with 10 bases fitting TRBD2. This CDR3 region has 16 residues. CDR1 is MNHNS, CDR2 SASEGT, per germline. Losses at the gene ends were 0 bases for V and 2 bases for J; bases not matched to a gene: 2. CDR3 residues: CASSEASGGPTDTQYF. DNA for the CDR3: TGTGCCAGCAGTGAAGCTAGCGGGGGGCCCACAGATACGCAGTATTTT.

This clone was seen a few times. The chain carries TRBV5-6 and TRBJ2-1; the match to TRBD1 covers 7 bases. The germline gives CDR1 SGHDT, CDR2 YYEEEE. The CDR3 sequence is 15 residues long. Unmatched junction bases numbered 9, after V lost 7 bases and J lost 2 bases. As DNA, the CDR3 is TGTGCCAGCGGGGACAGCGGACATGCCTACAATGAGCAGTTCTTC. Its translation: CASGDSGHAYNEQFF.